This T cell receptor beta chain was observed in a study of graft-versus-host responses after intestinal transplantation. Study at large: Anti-thymocyte globulin served as induction for all recipients, who then took tacrolimus and steroids for three to four years. Whole-study findings and limits: Allografts from individuals with graft-donor T cell macrochimerism displayed high graft-versus-host to host-versus-graft clonal ratios.

Profiled with immunoSEQ multiplex PCR; TCRdb holds only in-frame clones, not every one. This repertoire shows around 130,000 clones, more than 90% found once; its top ten account for roughly 0.16%. The count of this clone is one. Its antigen is as yet unknown. The CDR3 contains 13 residues. V gene TRBV21-1 combines with J gene TRBJ2-5; the table's D call, TRBD2, was not checked against the DNA. TRBV21-1 is flagged as a pseudogene. The TCR comes from a human donor who received an intestinal transplant. Sequencing was performed on unstimulated CD4+ T cells sorted from spleen or lymph node cells, taken before intestinal transplant. The CDR3 DNA follows: TGTGCCAGCAACTTCTGGGGGAGGGCACACCAGTACTTC. Encoded protein: CASNFWGRAHQYF.